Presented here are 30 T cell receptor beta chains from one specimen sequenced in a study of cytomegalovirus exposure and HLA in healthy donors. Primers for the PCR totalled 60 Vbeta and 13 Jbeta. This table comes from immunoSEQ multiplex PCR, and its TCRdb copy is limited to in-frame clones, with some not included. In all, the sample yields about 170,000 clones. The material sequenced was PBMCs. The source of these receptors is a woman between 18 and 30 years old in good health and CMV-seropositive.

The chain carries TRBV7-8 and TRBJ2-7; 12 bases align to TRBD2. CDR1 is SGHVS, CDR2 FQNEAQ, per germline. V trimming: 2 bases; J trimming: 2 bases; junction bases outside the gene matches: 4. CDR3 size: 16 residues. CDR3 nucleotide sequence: TGTGCCAGCAGCTTACGACTAGCGGGGGATACCTACGAGCAGTACTTC. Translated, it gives CASSLRLAGDTYEQYF.

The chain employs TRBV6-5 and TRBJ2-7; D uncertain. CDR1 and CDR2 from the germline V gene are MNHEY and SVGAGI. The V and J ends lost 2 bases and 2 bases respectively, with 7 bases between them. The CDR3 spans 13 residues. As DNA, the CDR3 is TGTGCCAGCAGTTACGTCCAGGCCTACGAGCAGTACTTC. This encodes CASSYVQAYEQYF.

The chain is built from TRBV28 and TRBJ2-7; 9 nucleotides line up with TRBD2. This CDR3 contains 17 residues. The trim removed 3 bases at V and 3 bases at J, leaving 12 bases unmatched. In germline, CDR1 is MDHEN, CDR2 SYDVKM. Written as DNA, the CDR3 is TGTGCCAGCAGTTTCACCCTTTCGACTAGCGGAAGCTACGAGCAGTACTTC. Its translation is CASSFTLSTSGSYEQYF.

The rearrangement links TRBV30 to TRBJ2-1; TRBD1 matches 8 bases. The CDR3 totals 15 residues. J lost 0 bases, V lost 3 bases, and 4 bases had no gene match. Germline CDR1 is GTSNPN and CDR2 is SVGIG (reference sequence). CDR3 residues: CAWRNRGSSYNEQFF. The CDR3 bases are TGTGCCTGGAGGAACAGGGGGAGCTCCTACAATGAGCAGTTCTTC.

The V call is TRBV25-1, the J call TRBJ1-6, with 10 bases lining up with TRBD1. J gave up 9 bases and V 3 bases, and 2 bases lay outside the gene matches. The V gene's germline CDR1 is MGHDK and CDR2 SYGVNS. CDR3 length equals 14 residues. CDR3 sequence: CASSEGQGSSPLHF. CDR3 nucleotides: TGTGCCAGCAGTGAGGGACAGGGGAGTTCACCCCTCCACTTT.

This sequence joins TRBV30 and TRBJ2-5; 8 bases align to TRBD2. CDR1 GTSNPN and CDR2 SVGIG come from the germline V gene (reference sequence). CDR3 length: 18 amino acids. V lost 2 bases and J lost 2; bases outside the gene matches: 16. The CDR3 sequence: CAWSTARTSGYFQETQYF. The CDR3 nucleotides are TGTGCCTGGAGTACCGCCCGCACTAGCGGCTATTTTCAAGAGACCCAGTACTTC.

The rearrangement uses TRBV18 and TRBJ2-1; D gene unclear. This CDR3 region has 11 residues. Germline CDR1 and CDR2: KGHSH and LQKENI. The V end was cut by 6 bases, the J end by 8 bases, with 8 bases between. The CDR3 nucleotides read TGTGCCAGCTCGCTTACGGATGAGCAGTTCTTC. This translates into CASSLTDEQFF. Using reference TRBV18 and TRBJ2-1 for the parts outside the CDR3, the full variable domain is NAGVMQNPRHLVRRRGQEARLRCSPMKGHSHVYWYRQLPEEGLKFMVYLQKENIIDESGMPKERFSAEFPKEGPSILRIQQVVRGDSAAYFCASSLTDEQFFGPGTRLTVL.

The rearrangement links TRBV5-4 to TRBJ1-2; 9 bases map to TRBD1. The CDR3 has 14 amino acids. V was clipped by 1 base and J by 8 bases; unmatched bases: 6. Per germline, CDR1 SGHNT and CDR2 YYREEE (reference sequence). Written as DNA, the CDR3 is TGTGCCAGCAGCTTGTGGGGACAGGGTCCCGGCTACACCTTC. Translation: CASSLWGQGPGYTF.

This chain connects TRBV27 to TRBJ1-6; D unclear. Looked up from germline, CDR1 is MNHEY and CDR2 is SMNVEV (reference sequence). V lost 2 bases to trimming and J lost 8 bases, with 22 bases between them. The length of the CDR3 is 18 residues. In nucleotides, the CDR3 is TGTGCCAGCAGTTTAGACTGGCGTGGAGGCAGTAAATATTCACCCCTCCACTTT. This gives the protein CASSLDWRGGSKYSPLHF.

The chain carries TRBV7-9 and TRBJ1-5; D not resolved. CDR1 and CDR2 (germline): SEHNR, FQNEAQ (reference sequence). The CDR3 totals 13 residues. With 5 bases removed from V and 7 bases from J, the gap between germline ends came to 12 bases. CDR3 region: CASSPYGPQPQHF. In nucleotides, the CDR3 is TGTGCCAGCAGCCCCTATGGGCCCCAGCCCCAGCATTTT.

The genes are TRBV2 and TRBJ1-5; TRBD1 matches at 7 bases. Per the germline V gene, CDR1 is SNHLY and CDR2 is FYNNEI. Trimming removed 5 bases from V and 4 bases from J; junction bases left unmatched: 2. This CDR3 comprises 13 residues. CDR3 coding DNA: TGTGCCAGCAGTTGGGACAGAAATCAGCCCCAGCATTTT. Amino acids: CASSWDRNQPQHF.

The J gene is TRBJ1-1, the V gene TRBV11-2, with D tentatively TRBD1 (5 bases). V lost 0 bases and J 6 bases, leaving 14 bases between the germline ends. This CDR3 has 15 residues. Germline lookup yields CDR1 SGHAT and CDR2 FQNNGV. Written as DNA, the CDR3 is TGTGCCAGCAGCTTAGAACAGGTCGGCCCCCCTGAAGCTTTCTTT. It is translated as CASSLEQVGPPEAFF. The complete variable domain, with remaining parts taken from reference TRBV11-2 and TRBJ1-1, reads EAGVAQSPRYKIIEKRQSVAFWCNPISGHATLYWYQQILGQGPKLLIQFQNNGVVDDSQLPKDRFSAERLKGVDSTLKIQPAKLEDSAVYLCASSLEQVGPPEAFFGQGTRLTVV.

CDR3 sequence reads: CASSASPAPSDEQFF. CDR3 nucleotides: TGTGCCAGCAGCGCCTCCCCTGCACCCTCAGATGAGCAGTTCTTC. The rearrangement uses TRBV6-1 and TRBJ2-1; D is unclear. CDR1 is MNHNS, CDR2 SASEGT, per germline. V was clipped by 6 bases and J by 8 bases, with 20 bases between them. This CDR3 is built from 15 residues.

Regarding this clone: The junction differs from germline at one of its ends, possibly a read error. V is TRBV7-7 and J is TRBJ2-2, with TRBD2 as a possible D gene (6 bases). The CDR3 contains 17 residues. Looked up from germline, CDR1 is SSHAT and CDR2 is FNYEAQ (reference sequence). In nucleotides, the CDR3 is TGTGCTAGCAGTCCAATGTCGGCTAGCGTTACCACCGGGGAGCTGTTTTTT. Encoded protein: CASSPMSASVTTGELFF.

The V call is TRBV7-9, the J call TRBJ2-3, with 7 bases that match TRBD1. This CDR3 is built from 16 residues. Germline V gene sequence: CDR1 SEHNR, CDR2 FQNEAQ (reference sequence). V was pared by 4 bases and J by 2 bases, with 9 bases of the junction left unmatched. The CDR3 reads CASSSPETGITDTQYF. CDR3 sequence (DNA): TGTGCCAGCAGCTCCCCGGAGACAGGGATCACAGATACGCAGTATTTT.

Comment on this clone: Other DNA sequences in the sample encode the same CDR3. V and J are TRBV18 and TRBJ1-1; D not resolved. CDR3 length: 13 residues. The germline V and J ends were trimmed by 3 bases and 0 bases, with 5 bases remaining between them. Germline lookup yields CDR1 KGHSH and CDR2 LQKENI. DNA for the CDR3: TGTGCCAGCTCACCCGACTTGAACACTGAAGCTTTCTTT. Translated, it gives CASSPDLNTEAFF.

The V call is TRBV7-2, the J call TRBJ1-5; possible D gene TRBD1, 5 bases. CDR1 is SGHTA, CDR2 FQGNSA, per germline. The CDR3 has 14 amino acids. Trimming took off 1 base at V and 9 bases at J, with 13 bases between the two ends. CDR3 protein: CASSLVGLSRPQHF. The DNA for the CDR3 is TGTGCCAGCAGCTTAGTGGGGCTCTCGCGGCCCCAGCATTTT.

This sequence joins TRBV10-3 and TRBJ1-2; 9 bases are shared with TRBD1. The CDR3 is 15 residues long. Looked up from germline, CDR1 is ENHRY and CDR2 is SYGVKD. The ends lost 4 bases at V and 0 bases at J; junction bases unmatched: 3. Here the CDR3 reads CAISAQGAANYGYTF. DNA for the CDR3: TGTGCCATCAGTGCACAGGGGGCAGCTAACTATGGCTACACCTTC.

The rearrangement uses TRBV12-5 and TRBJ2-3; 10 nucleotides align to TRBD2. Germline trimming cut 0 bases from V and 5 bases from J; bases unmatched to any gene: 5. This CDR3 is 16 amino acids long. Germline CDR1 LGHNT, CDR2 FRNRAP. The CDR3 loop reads CASGLVIGTSVDTQYF. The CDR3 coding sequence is TGTGCTAGTGGTTTGGTAATCGGGACTAGCGTAGATACGCAGTATTTT.

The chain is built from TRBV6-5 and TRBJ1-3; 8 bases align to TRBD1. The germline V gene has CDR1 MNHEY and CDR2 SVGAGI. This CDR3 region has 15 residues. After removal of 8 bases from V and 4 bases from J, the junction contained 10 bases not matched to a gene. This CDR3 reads CASAADRGPGNTIYF. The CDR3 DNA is TGTGCCAGCGCTGCCGACAGGGGCCCGGGAAACACCATATATTTT.

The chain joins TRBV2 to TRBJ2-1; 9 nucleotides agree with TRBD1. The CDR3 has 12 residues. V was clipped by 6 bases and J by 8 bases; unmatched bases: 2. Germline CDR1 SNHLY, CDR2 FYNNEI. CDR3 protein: CASRDRGDEQFF. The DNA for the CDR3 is TGTGCCAGCAGGGACAGGGGTGATGAGCAGTTCTTC.

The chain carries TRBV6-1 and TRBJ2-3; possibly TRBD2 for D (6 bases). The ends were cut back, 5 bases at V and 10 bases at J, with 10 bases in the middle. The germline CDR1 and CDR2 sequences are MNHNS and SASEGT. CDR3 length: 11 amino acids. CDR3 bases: TGTGCCAGCAGTTTTGCGGGATCGCAGTATTTT. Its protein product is CASSFAGSQYF.

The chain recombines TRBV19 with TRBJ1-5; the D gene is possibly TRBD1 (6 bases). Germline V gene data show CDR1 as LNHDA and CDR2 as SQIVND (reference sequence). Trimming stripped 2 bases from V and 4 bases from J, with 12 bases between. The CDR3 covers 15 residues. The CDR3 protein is CASSIKDSINQPQHF. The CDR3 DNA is TGTGCCAGTAGTATAAAGGACAGCATTAATCAGCCCCAGCATTTT.

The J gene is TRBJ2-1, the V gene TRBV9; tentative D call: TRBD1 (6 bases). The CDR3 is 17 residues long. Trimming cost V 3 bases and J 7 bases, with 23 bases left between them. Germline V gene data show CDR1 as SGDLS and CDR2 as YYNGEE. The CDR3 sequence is CASSGPVQGSISNEQFF. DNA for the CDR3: TGTGCCAGCAGCGGACCTGTCCAGGGGTCAATTTCGAATGAGCAGTTCTTC.

The CDR3 is CAWDRGRGNTIYF. CDR3 coding DNA: TGTGCCTGGGACAGGGGGCGCGGAAACACCATATATTTT. The chain uses TRBV30 and TRBJ1-3; 10 nucleotides align to TRBD1. The CDR3 totals 13 residues. V shed 5 bases and J 4 bases; nucleotides not matched to a gene: 2. Germline V gene sequence: CDR1 GTSNPN, CDR2 SVGIG (reference sequence).

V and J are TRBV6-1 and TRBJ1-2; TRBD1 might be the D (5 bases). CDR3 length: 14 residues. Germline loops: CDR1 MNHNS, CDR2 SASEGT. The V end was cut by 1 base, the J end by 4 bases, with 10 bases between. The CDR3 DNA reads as TGTGCCAGCAGTGAAGTGGGGCCGAGCTATGGCTACACCTTC. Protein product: CASSEVGPSYGYTF.

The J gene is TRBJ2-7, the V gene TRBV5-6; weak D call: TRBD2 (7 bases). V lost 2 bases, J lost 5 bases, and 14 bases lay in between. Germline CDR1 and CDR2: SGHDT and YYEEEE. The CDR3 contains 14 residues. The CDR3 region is CASSLGGGLDEQYF. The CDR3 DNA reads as TGTGCCAGCAGCTTAGGGGGGGGCCTCGACGAGCAGTACTTC.

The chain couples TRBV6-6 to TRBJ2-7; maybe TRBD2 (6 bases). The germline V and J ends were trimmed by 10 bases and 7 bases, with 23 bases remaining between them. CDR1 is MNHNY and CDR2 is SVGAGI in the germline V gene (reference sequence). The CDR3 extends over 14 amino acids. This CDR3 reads CATDQTAGSSEQYF. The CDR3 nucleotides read TGTGCCACCGATCAGACAGCGGGTTCATCTGAGCAGTACTTC.

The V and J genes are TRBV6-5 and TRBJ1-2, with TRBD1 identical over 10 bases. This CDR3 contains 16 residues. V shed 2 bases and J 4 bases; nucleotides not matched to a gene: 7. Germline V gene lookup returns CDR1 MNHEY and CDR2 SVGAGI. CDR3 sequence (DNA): TGTGCCAGCAGTTACGGGGGACAGGGGCTCCTCTATGGCTACACCTTC. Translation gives CASSYGGQGLLYGYTF.

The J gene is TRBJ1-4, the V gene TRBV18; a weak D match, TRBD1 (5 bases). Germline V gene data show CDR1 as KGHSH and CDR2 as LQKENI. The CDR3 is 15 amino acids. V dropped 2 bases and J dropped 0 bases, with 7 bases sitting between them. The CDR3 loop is CASSPKGATNEKLFF. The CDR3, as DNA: TGTGCCAGCTCACCAAAAGGGGCAACTAATGAAAAACTGTTTTTT.